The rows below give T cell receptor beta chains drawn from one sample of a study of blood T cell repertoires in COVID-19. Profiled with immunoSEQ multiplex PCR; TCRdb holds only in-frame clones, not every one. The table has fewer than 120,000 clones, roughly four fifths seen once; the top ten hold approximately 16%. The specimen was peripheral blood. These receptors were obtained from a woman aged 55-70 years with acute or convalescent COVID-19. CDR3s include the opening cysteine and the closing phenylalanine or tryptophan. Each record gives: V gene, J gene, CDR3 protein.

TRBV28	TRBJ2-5	CASSPGTGSRWETQYF
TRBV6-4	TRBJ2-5	CASSEQVHETQYF
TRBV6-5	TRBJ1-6	CASKQGPGYNSPLHF
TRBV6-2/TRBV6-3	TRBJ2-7	CASSYPTRLKTYEQYF
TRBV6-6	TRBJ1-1	CASTTPPGAEAFF
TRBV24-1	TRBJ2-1	CATGPRAGIRNEQFF
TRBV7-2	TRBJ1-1	CASSAGLRGGNTEAFF
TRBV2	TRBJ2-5	CASSMQGGQETQYF
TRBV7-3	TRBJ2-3	CASSRRGGSRDTQYF
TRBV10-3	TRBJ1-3	CAISNSGNTIYF
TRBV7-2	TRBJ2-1	CASSLAGTSGGEQFF
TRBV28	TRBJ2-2	CASSLGTRTGELFF
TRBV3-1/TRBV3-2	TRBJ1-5	CASSQGWGASNQPQHF
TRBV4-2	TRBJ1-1	CASSGGDREFF
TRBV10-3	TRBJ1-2	CAISEAPDRQENGYTF
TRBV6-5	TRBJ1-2	CASNPGAPGYTF
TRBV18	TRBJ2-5	CASSPQGGQETQYF